A selection of T cell receptor beta chains follows, all from one sample in a study of blood T cell repertoires in COVID-19. Clones were read by immunoSEQ multiplex PCR, and TCRdb kept only the in-frame ones, dropping some. The table records a few hundred thousand clones, about four fifths of them present only once. Material for sequencing was peripheral blood. These receptors all stem from a man between 25 and 39 years old who had recovered from COVID-19. The conserved cysteine and the conserved F or W are not part of the CDR3 here. Clone size appears in some rows only: once, few, many, or a class for an expanded clone.

j_gene | v_gene | len | abundance | CDR3aa
TRBJ1-4 | TRBV7-2 | 15 | . | ASSLEFGRGANEKLF
TRBJ1-1 | TRBV5-8 | 12 | . | ASSFNGQGISAF
TRBJ1-2 | TRBV6-6 | 12 | once | ASSSLSRNYGYT
TRBJ1-4 | TRBV2 | 11 | once | ASSAILNEKLF
TRBJ2-1 | TRBV7-3 | 13 | . | ASSLRLAGVNEQF
TRBJ2-2 | TRBV2 | 12 | . | ASSPATNTGELF
TRBJ2-5 | TRBV27 | 14 | . | ASMRGGFSPSETQY
TRBJ2-2 | TRBV19 | 13 | few | ASSEGITLTGELF
TRBJ1-2 | TRBV20-1 | 10 | . | SASVLRNGYT
TRBJ1-1 | TRBV5-4 | 11 | . | ASSLVEANEAF
TRBJ1-5 | TRBV2 | 14 | . | ASSDGRVHRNQPQH
TRBJ2-7 | TRBV11-1 | 13 | . | ASSLGASGGYEQY
TRBJ1-4 | TRBV5-1 | 13 | . | ASSLGTELNEKLF
TRBJ2-2 | TRBV5-5 | 14 | . | ASSLSGGANTGELF